A single sample gave rise to the 32 T cell receptor beta chains below, sequenced in a study of type 1 and type 2 diabetes patients. PCR was run on genomic DNA. Multiplex PCR with 30 forward and 13 reverse primers amplified the TCR beta CDR3. TCRdb itself ran the multiplex PCR reads through MiXCR, one entry per CDR3 protein. The table shows 270,000 or so distinct CDR3 sequences, with 45% to 60% occurring only once. Sequencing used peripheral blood mononuclear cells (PBMCs). Receptors originate from a man between 18 and 35 years old with type 2 diabetes.

The chain carries TRBV19 and TRBJ1-1; D remains ambiguous. Deletions cut 3 bases from V and 8 bases from J, with 13 bases between. Germline V gene lookup returns CDR1 LNHDA and CDR2 SQIVND (reference sequence). CDR3 length: 13 amino acids. The CDR3 loop is CASSMFSAAEAFF. DNA of the CDR3: TGTGCCAGTAGTATGTTCTCGGCAGCAGAAGCTTTCTTT.

This clonotype was counted at least ten times. CDR3 region: CASIRQGVGDGYTF. The CDR3 DNA reads as TGTGCCAGCATTCGACAGGGAGTGGGGGATGGCTACACCTTC. The chain carries TRBV2 and TRBJ1-2; TRBD1 agrees at 7 bases. Germline CDR1 is SNHLY and CDR2 is FYNNEI. CDR3 length: 14 residues. V shed 7 bases, J shed 6 bases, and the junction held 11 bases outside the gene matches.

The sample holds one count of this clonotype. The chain couples TRBV6-6 to TRBJ2-1; 9 positions agree with TRBD1. The V segment lost 1 base and the J segment 6 bases; nucleotides outside the gene matches: 7. Germline V gives CDR1 MNHNY, CDR2 SVGAGI (reference sequence). The CDR3 covers 16 residues. In DNA form, the CDR3 reads TGTGCCAGCAGTTACTTCCAACAGGGGGCCGGCAATGAGCAGTTCTTC. Protein: CASSYFQQGAGNEQFF.

This clonotype was recorded a few times. The rearrangement joins TRBV13 to TRBJ2-7, with TRBD1 identical over 8 bases. Germline loops: CDR1 PRHDT, CDR2 FYEKMQ (reference sequence). V shed 3 bases and J 6 bases; nucleotides not matched to a gene: 13. The CDR3 has 16 residues. CDR3 sequence: CASSLTGEGPPGEQYF. In DNA, the CDR3 is TGTGCCAGCAGCTTGACAGGGGAAGGGCCGCCGGGCGAGCAGTACTTC.

This clonotype has just a few counts. This rearrangement joins TRBV12-3 or TRBV12-4 to TRBJ1-5, with 9 nucleotides matching TRBD1. The V and J ends lost 6 bases and 6 bases, in that order; junction bases with no gene match: 9. The length of the CDR3 is 15 residues. The CDR3 sequence is CASSEGTGYSQPQHF. CDR3 DNA: TGTGCCAGCAGCGAAGGGACAGGGTATTCTCAGCCCCAGCATTTT.

The chain recombines TRBV9 with TRBJ1-4; D gene unclear. Trimming took 0 bases from V and 10 from J, leaving 10 bases between them. Germline V gene data show CDR1 as SGDLS and CDR2 as YYNGEE. This CDR3 has 13 amino acids. The CDR3 bases are TGTGCCAGCAGCGTAGGGTCACCTGGAAAACTGTTTTTT. Its translation: CASSVGSPGKLFF. The full variable domain, with the rest looked up from reference TRBV9 and TRBJ1-4, is DSGVTQTPKHLITATGQRVTLRCSPRSGDLSVYWYQQSLDQGLQFLIQYYNGEERAKGNILERFSAQQFPDLHSELNLSSLELGDSALYFCASSVGSPGKLFFGSGTQLSVL.

The chain recombines TRBV19 with TRBJ1-2; D ambiguous. V lost 1 base, J lost 3 bases, and 6 bases lay in between. Per the germline V gene, CDR1 is LNHDA and CDR2 is SQIVND (reference sequence). The CDR3 sequence is 13 residues long. CDR3 DNA: TGTGCCAGTAGTATAGTCGGACACTATGGCTACACCTTC. It specifies CASSIVGHYGYTF.

This clonotype turned up a few times. This chain uses TRBV2 with TRBJ1-5; D not resolved. Germline V gene data show CDR1 as SNHLY and CDR2 as FYNNEI. V was clipped by 6 bases and J by 4 bases, with 31 bases between them. CDR3 length: 20 amino acids. CDR3 sequence (DNA): TGTGCCAGCAGCGACCCGGGGAAAAGGAGGGTGACGGGTGAAAATCAGCCCCAGCATTTT. Amino acid sequence: CASSDPGKRRVTGENQPQHF.

V gene TRBV7-2 combines with J gene TRBJ2-5; 15 bases match TRBD2. This CDR3 is 18 amino acids long. V lost 5 bases to trimming and J lost 4 bases; unmatched junction nucleotides: 11. Per germline, CDR1 SGHTA and CDR2 FQGNSA. The DNA of the CDR3 is TGTGCCAGCAGCCCCCGGAGGGGACTAGCGGGGGGAGGAGAGACCCAGTACTTC. Protein sequence: CASSPRRGLAGGGETQYF.

Comment on this clonotype: Because it lacks the conserved phenylalanine or tryptophan at the end, this CDR3 is likely a read error. The chain has TRBV7-3 and TRBJ2-1, with 9 bases fitting TRBD1. The germline V gene encodes CDR1 SGHTA and CDR2 FQGTGA. This CDR3 spans 14 amino acids. The trim removed 5 bases at V and 9 bases at J, leaving 8 bases unmatched. The CDR3 here is CASSPGQGRGEQFL. In nucleotides, the CDR3 is TGTGCCAGCAGCCCAGGACAGGGGAGGGGTGAGCAGTTCCTC.

This clonotype was seen only a few times. This chain joins TRBV28 and TRBJ1-1; no reliable D call. Germline CDR1 reads MDHEN; CDR2 reads SYDVKM. Trimming removed 6 bases from V and 12 bases from J, with 17 bases in between. CDR3 length: 12 amino acids. CDR3 in DNA: TGTGCCAGCAGCCCACTCACGAGGGTGACTTTCTTT. This translates into CASSPLTRVTFF.

This clonotype was seen many times. V and J are TRBV2 and TRBJ1-1; 8 bases match TRBD1. With V trimmed by 3 bases and J by 6 bases, 3 bases remained unmatched. Germline V gene sequence: CDR1 SNHLY, CDR2 FYNNEI. The CDR3 is 13 residues long. The chain's CDR3 is CASSDQGAAEAFF. The CDR3 region has the DNA TGTGCCAGCAGTGACCAGGGGGCGGCTGAAGCTTTCTTT.

The rearrangement uses TRBV2 and TRBJ2-7; D uncertain. Germline assignment: CDR1 SNHLY and CDR2 FYNNEI. V shed 9 bases and J shed 3 bases, with 6 bases lying between them. The CDR3 contains 10 residues. The CDR3 coding sequence is TGTGCCAGTCAGTACTACGAGCAGTACTTC. It specifies CASQYYEQYF.

The chain couples TRBV5-5 to TRBJ1-2, with no clear D. Trimming removed 3 bases from V and 7 bases from J, with 16 bases in between. The CDR3 covers 14 residues. Germline V lookup: CDR1 SGHKS, CDR2 YYEKEE (reference sequence). The CDR3 nucleotides are TGTGCCAGCAGCTCACAGACCCAGGTCGGTGGCTACACCTTC. Amino acids: CASSSQTQVGGYTF. The variable domain in full, with the rest retrieved from reference TRBV5-5 and TRBJ1-2, is DAGVTQSPTHLIKTRGQQVTLRCSPISGHKSVSWYQQVLGQGPQFIFQYYEKEERGRGNFPDRFSARQFPNYSSELNVNALLLGDSALYLCASSSQTQVGGYTFGSGTRLTVV.

The chain combines TRBV4-2 with TRBJ1-6; D is unresolved. Germline CDR1 is LGHNA and CDR2 is YNFKEQ. There are 18 residues in the CDR3. V was shortened by 0 bases and J by 1 base, with 13 bases between the two germline ends. The CDR3 region has the DNA TGTGCCAGCAGCCAAGAACACGACAAACTTTCCTATAATTCACCCCTCCACTTT. Protein product: CASSQEHDKLSYNSPLHF.

V and J are TRBV20-1 and TRBJ1-2, with a tentative D call TRBD1 (5 bases). The germline V gene has CDR1 DFQATT and CDR2 SNEGSKA (reference sequence). This CDR3 has 12 residues. Trimming left V 0 bases short and J 4 bases short, with 6 bases between. The CDR3 coding sequence is TGCAGTGCTAGAGATGGGGCCTATGGCTACACCTTC. Protein: CSARDGAYGYTF.

The rearrangement links TRBV6-4 to TRBJ1-5; D is uncertain. Looked up from germline, CDR1 is MRHNA and CDR2 is SNTAGT. This CDR3 spans 13 amino acids. Trimming stripped 2 bases from V and 6 bases from J, with 8 bases between. CDR3 DNA: TGTGCCAGCAGTGACGAGGAGGGTCAGCCCCAGCATTTT. This translates into CASSDEEGQPQHF.

The chain combines TRBV7-2 with TRBJ2-3, with 8 bases matching TRBD2. V lost 1 base and J lost 4; bases outside the gene matches: 4. Per germline, CDR1 SGHTA and CDR2 FQGNSA. The CDR3 covers 15 residues. CDR3 in amino acids: CASSLGSGGADTQYF. As DNA, the CDR3 is TGTGCCAGCAGCTTAGGCAGCGGGGGAGCAGATACGCAGTATTTT. The full variable domain, completed using reference TRBV7-2 and TRBJ2-3, is GAGVSQSPSNKVTEKGKDVELRCDPISGHTALYWYRQSLGQGLEFLIYFQGNSAPDKSGLPSDRFSAERTGGSVSTLTIQRTQQEDSAVYLCASSLGSGGADTQYFGPGTRLTVL.

CDR3 region: CASSRDRGAGEQYF. For the CDR3, the DNA is TGTGCCAGTAGCAGGGACAGGGGAGCGGGGGAGCAGTACTTC. The chain combines TRBV19 with TRBJ2-7; 10 nucleotides match TRBD1. Germline V gene lookup returns CDR1 LNHDA and CDR2 SQIVND (reference sequence). The V and J ends lost 6 bases and 7 bases, in that order; junction bases with no gene match: 9. There are 14 residues in the CDR3.

In its sample, this clonotype was seen many times. V is TRBV2 and J is TRBJ1-4, with TRBD1 matching over 9 bases. Germline V gene data show CDR1 as SNHLY and CDR2 as FYNNEI. The CDR3 is made up of 15 amino acids. The V and J ends lost 6 bases and 7 bases, in that order; junction bases with no gene match: 9. DNA of the CDR3: TGTGCCAGCAGGGCCACAGGGGGCGAAAGTGAAAAACTGTTTTTT. Translating gives CASRATGGESEKLFF.

The chain joins TRBV12-5 to TRBJ2-5; 9 bases are a match to TRBD1. V was clipped by 3 bases and J by 4 bases; unmatched bases: 3. The CDR3 loop spans 14 amino acids. CDR1 and CDR2 from the germline V gene are LGHNT and FRNRAP. Here the CDR3 reads CASGFGDRAETQYF. CDR3 coding DNA: TGTGCTAGTGGTTTTGGGGACAGGGCAGAGACCCAGTACTTC. Drawing the rest from reference TRBV12-5 and TRBJ2-5, the complete variable domain is DARVTQTPRHKVTEMGQEVTMRCQPILGHNTVFWYRQTMMQGLELLAYFRNRAPLDDSGMPKDRFSAEMPDATLATLKIQPSEPRDSAVYFCASGFGDRAETQYFGPGTRLLVL.

The chain links TRBV2 to TRBJ2-7, with 8 bases lining up with TRBD1. The germline gives CDR1 SNHLY, CDR2 FYNNEI. This CDR3 has 14 residues. The junction had 10 bases not matched to a gene; V was cut back by 7 bases and J by 5 bases. The CDR3 sequence is CASKPDRVRHEQYF. The CDR3 coding sequence is TGTGCCAGCAAGCCGGACAGGGTACGGCACGAGCAGTACTTC. Full variable domain (remainder filled in from reference TRBV2 and TRBJ2-7): EPEVTQTPSHQVTQMGQEVILRCVPISNHLYFYWYRQILGQKVEFLVSFYNNEISEKSEIFDDQFSVERPDGSNFTLKIRSTKLEDSAMYFCASKPDRVRHEQYFGPGTRLTVT.

The rearrangement links TRBV12-3 or TRBV12-4 to TRBJ2-7; D is perhaps TRBD1 or TRBD2 (5 bases each). The CDR3 has 14 residues. The ends were cut back, 5 bases at V and 6 bases at J, with 17 bases in the middle. CDR3 in DNA: TGTGCCAGCAGTACCGGACCCTTGAGGGGCGAGCAGTACTTC. This sequence encodes CASSTGPLRGEQYF.

In its sample, this clonotype was seen many times. The chain has TRBV2 and TRBJ1-1, with a tentative D call TRBD1 (5 bases). V shed 6 bases and J shed 2 bases, with 13 bases lying between them. The CDR3 is 14 residues long. Germline V gene lookup returns CDR1 SNHLY and CDR2 FYNNEI. DNA for the CDR3: TGTGCCAGCAGACCGGGACGGGGTAACACTGAAGCTTTCTTT. It translates to CASRPGRGNTEAFF.

This rearrangement joins TRBV5-1 to TRBJ2-1, with 7 bases matching TRBD2. This CDR3 contains 15 residues. CDR1 and CDR2 (germline): SGHRS, YFSETQ. V shed 4 bases, J shed 4 bases, and the junction held 8 bases outside the gene matches. The CDR3 spells CASSRREGQYNEQFF. Here the CDR3 DNA reads TGCGCCAGCAGCCGGAGGGAGGGCCAGTACAATGAGCAGTTCTTC.

There are a few counts of this clonotype. This chain joins TRBV30 and TRBJ2-7; maybe TRBD2 (6 bases). Per germline, CDR1 GTSNPN and CDR2 SVGIG (reference sequence). CDR3 size: 15 residues. V lost 1 base, J lost 2 bases, and 15 bases lay in between. The CDR3 protein is CAWSGAAGSAYEQYF. The CDR3 coding sequence is TGTGCCTGGAGTGGGGCTGCGGGGTCTGCCTACGAGCAGTACTTC.

V is TRBV11-2 and J is TRBJ2-5, with D possibly being TRBD2 (5 bases). V was cut by 8 bases and J by 5 bases, with 24 bases left in between. The CDR3 extends over 16 amino acids. In germline, CDR1 is SGHAT, CDR2 FQNNGV. Here the CDR3 reads CASEKIGVWVVETQYF. As DNA, the CDR3 is TGTGCCAGCGAAAAAATCGGGGTGTGGGTAGTGGAGACCCAGTACTTC.

The chain recombines TRBV2 with TRBJ2-7; D could derive from TRBD1 or TRBD2 (5 bases each). The J call may not be correct, given that the DNA end is closer to TRBJ2-5. The germline V gene has CDR1 SNHLY and CDR2 FYNNEI. CDR3 length equals 14 residues. As DNA, the CDR3 is TGTGCCAGCAGGGACCTCACATGGGGGGAGACCCAGTACTTC. Its protein product is CASRDLTWGETQYF.

On this clonotype: The junction departs from germline at one end; a sequencing error may be responsible. The J gene is TRBJ1-1, the V gene TRBV7-3; D perhaps matches TRBD1 (6 bases). CDR1 and CDR2 from the germline V gene are SGHTA and FQGTGA. CDR3 length: 13 residues. As DNA, the CDR3 is TGTGCCAGCAGGAGGGGGGGGGACACTAAAGCTTTCTTT. This translates into CASRRGGDTKAFF.

In this sample, this clonotype turned up many times. For the CDR3, the DNA is TGTGCCAGCAGCCGGACGGGGGCTGGGGCCAACGTCCTGACTTTC. Translated, it gives CASSRTGAGANVLTF. The chain employs TRBV14 and TRBJ2-6, with D possibly TRBD2 on 6 matching bases. The CDR3 has 15 residues. Per the germline V gene, CDR1 is SGHDN and CDR2 is FVKESK. Trimming shortened V by 4 bases and J by 2 bases, and 9 bases separated the two germline ends.

This rearrangement joins TRBV12-3 or TRBV12-4 to TRBJ1-5, with D possibly TRBD1 on 5 matching bases. The CDR3 covers 13 residues. Between the trimmed V and J ends, which lost 5 bases and 3 bases, there was a span of 8 bases. Here the CDR3 reads CASSEGVNQPQHF. Here the CDR3 DNA reads TGTGCCAGCAGTGAAGGGGTCAATCAGCCCCAGCATTTT.

A few counts support this clonotype. CDR3 sequence reads: CASSETSRVLYGYTF. Written as DNA, the CDR3 is TGTGCCAGCAGTGAGACCTCCAGGGTATTGTATGGCTACACCTTC. The chain links TRBV2 to TRBJ1-2; tentative D call: TRBD1 (5 bases). V was shortened by 3 bases and J by 5 bases, with 16 bases between the two germline ends. This CDR3 has 15 amino acids. Germline V gives CDR1 SNHLY, CDR2 FYNNEI. Together with reference TRBV2 and TRBJ1-2, the CDR3 gives the full variable domain: EPEVTQTPSHQVTQMGQEVILRCVPISNHLYFYWYRQILGQKVEFLVSFYNNEISEKSEIFDDQFSVERPDGSNFTLKIRSTKLEDSAMYFCASSETSRVLYGYTFGSGTRLTVV.